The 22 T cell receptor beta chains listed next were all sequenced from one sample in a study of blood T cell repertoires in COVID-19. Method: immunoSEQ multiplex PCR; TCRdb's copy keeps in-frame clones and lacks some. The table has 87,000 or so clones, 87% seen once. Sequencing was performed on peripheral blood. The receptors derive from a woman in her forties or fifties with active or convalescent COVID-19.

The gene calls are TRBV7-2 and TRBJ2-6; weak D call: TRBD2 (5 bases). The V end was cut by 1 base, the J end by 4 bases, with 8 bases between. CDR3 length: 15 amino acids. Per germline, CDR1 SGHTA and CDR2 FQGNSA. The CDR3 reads CASSLGAAGANVLTF. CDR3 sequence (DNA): TGTGCCAGCAGCTTAGGAGCGGCGGGGGCCAACGTCCTGACTTTC.

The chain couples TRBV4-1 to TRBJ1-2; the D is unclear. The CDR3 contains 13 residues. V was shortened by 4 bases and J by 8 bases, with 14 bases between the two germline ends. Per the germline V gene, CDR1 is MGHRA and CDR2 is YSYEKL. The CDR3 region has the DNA TGCGCCAGCAGCCTCTGGAGGACGGAGGGCTACACCTTC. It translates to CASSLWRTEGYTF.

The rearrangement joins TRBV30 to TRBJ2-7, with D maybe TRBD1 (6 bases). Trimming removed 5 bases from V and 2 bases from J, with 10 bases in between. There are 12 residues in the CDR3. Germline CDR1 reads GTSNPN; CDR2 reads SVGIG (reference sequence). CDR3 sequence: CAWDRTTYEQYF. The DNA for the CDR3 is TGTGCCTGGGACAGGACCACCTACGAGCAGTACTTC.

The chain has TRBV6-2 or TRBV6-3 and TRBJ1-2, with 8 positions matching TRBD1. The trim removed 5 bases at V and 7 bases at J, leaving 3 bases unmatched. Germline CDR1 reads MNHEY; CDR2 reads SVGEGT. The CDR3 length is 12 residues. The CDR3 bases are TGTGCCAGCAGTCAGGGGGCGAGTGGCTACACCTTC. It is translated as CASSQGASGYTF.

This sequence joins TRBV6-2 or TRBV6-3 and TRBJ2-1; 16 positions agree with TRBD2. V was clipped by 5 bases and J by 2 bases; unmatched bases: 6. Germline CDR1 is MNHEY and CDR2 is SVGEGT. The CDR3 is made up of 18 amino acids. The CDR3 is CASSPGLAGGLTYNEQFF. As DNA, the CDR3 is TGTGCCAGCAGTCCGGGACTAGCGGGGGGGCTCACCTACAATGAGCAGTTCTTC.

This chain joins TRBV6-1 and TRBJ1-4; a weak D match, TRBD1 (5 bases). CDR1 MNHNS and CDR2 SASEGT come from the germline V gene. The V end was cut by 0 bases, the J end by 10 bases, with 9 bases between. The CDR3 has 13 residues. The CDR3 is CASSEARGGKLFF. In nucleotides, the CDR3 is TGTGCCAGCAGTGAAGCGCGGGGGGGAAAACTGTTTTTT.

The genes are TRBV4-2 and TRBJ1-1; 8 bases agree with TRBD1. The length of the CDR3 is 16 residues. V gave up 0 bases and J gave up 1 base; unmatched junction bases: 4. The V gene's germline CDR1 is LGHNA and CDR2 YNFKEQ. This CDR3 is CASSQDEGTGNTEAFF. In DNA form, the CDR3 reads TGTGCCAGCAGCCAAGATGAGGGGACAGGGAACACTGAAGCTTTCTTT.

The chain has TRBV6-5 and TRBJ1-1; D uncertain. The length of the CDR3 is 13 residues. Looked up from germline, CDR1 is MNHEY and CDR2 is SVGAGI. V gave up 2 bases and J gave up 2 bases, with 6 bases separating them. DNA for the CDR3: TGTGCCAGCAGTTACCTCGGTAACACTGAAGCTTTCTTT. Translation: CASSYLGNTEAFF.

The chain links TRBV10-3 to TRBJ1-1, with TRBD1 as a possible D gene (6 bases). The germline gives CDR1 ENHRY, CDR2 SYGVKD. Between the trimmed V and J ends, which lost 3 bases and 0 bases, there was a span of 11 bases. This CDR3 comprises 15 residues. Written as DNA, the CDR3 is TGTGCCATCAGTGACAGGGGACCCATGAACACTGAAGCTTTCTTT. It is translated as CAISDRGPMNTEAFF.

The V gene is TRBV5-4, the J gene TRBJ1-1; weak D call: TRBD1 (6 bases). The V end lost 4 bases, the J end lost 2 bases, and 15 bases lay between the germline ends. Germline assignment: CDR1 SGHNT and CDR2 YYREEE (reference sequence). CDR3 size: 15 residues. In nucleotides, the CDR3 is TGTGCCAGCAGCATCGGTGTAGGGGGAAACACTGAAGCTTTCTTT. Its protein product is CASSIGVGGNTEAFF. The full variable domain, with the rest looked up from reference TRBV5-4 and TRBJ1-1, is ETGVTQSPTHLIKTRGQQVTLRCSSQSGHNTVSWYQQALGQGPQFIFQYYREEENGRGNFPPRFSGLQFPNYSSELNVNALELDDSALYLCASSIGVGGNTEAFFGQGTRLTVV.

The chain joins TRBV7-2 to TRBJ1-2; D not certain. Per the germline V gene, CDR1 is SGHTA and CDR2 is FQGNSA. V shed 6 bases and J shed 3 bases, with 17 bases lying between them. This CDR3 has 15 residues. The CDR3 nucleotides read TGTGCCAGCAGGATTTCCCTAATTTCTTACTATGGCTACACCTTC. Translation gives CASRISLISYYGYTF.

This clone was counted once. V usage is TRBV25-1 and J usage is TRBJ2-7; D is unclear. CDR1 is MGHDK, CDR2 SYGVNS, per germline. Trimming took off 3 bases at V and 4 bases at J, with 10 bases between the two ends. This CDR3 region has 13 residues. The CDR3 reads CASSEGSRYEQYF. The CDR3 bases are TGTGCCAGCAGTGAGGGCAGTAGGTACGAGCAGTACTTC.

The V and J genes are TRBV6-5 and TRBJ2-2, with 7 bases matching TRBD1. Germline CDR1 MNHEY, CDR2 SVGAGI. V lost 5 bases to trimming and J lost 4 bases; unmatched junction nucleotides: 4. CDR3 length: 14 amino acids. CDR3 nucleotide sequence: TGTGCCAGCAGTCCTGACAGGGCCACCGGGGAGCTGTTTTTT. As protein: CASSPDRATGELFF.

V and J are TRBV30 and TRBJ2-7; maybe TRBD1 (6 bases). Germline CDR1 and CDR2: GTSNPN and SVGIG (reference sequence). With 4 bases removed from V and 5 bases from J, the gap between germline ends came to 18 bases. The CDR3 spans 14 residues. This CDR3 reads CAWTLGNREDEQYF. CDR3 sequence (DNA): TGTGCCTGGACCCTAGGGAACAGGGAAGACGAGCAGTACTTC.

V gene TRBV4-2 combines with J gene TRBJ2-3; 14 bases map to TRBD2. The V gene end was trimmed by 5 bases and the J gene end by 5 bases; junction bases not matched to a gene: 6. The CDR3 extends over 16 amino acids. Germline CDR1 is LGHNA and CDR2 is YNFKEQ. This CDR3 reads CASSTRLAGGQDTQYF. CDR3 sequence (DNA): TGTGCCAGCAGCACCAGACTAGCGGGGGGGCAAGATACGCAGTATTTT.

The CDR3 DNA sequence: TGTGCCAGCAGCTTAAGGGCCTTAGGCTCCTACAATGAGCAGTTCTTC. This gives the protein CASSLRALGSYNEQFF. The chain combines TRBV7-3 with TRBJ2-1; D remains ambiguous. This CDR3 contains 16 residues. Per the germline V gene, CDR1 is SGHTA and CDR2 is FQGTGA. V was trimmed by 1 base and J by 0 bases, leaving 10 bases between them.

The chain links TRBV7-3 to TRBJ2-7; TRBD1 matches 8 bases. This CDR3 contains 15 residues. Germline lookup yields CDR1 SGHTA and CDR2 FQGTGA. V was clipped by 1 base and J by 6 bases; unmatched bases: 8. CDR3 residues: CASSLMGQASGEQYF. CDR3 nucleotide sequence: TGTGCCAGCAGCTTAATGGGACAGGCCTCTGGCGAGCAGTACTTC.

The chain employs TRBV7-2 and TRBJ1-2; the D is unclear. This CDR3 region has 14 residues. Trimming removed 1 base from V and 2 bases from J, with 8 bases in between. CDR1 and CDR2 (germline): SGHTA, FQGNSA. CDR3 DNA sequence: TGTGCCAGCAGCTTAGAGCGTCAGAACTATGGCTACACCTTC. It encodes CASSLERQNYGYTF.

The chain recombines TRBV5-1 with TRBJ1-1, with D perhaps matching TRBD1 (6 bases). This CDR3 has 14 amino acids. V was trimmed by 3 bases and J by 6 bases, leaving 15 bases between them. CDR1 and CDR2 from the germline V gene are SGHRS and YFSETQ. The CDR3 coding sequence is TGCGCCAGCAGCTCCGGACAGCGGTATGCTGAAGCTTTCTTT. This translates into CASSSGQRYAEAFF.

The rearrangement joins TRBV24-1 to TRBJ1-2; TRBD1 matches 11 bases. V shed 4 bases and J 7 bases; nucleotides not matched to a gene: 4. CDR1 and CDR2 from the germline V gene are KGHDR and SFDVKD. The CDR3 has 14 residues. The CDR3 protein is CATSDPGTGGGYTF. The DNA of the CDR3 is TGTGCCACCAGTGACCCGGGGACAGGGGGTGGCTACACCTTC.

The CDR3 reads CASSNRAAGGRGKETQYF. CDR3 bases: TGTGCCAGCAGCAATCGGGCGGCGGGGGGGCGAGGTAAAGAGACCCAGTACTTC. J is TRBJ2-5 and V is TRBV12-1; the D call in the table, TRBD2, was not verified against the DNA. TRBV12-1 is noted as a pseudogene. The CDR3 length is 18 residues.

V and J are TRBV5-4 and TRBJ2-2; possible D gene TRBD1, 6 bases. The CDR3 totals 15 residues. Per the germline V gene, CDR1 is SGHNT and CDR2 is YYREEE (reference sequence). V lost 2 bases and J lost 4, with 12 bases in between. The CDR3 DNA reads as TGTGCCAGCAGCTTCGTGGGGGCAAGCACCGGGGAGCTGTTTTTT. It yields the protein CASSFVGASTGELFF.